This TCR beta chain was obtained from a study of blood T cell repertoires in COVID-19. As for the study in general: The United States, Italy and Spain provided the acute and convalescent COVID-19 samples. In each case, the material was cDNA or gDNA derived from T cells, B-cell-depleted T cells, or PBMCs.

The V gene's germline CDR1 is MGHDK and CDR2 SYGVNS. This CDR3 is 14 amino acids long. The V and J ends lost 5 bases and 2 bases, in that order; junction bases with no gene match: 3. This clone appeared a single time. Patients from Seattle were sampled longitudinally, starting during active infection. Per the authors' pipeline: Quantification of nucleated cells was approximated via reference gene primer amplification. Sequencing was performed with immunoSEQ multiplex PCR; in TCRdb, only in-frame clones are kept and a portion is missing. The D gene and trimming were derived from the DNA, and the V and J assignments and clone size from that table. The sample holds approximately 350,000 clones, 86% seen once.

This chain links TRBV25-1 with TRBJ2-1, with 7 bases lining up with TRBD1. Sample: peripheral blood. This TCR was recovered from a woman aged 55-70 years with COVID-19, enrolled during active disease. The CDR3 protein is CASSPGQTYNEQFF. The CDR3 coding sequence is TGTGCCAGCAGTCCGGGACAGACCTACAATGAGCAGTTCTTC.